Below are 22 T cell receptor beta chains sequenced from a single sample in a study of blood T cell repertoires in COVID-19. Clones were read by immunoSEQ multiplex PCR, and TCRdb kept only the in-frame ones, dropping some. Here the sample spans some 160,000 clones, 65% to 85% being singletons. Source material: peripheral blood. All receptors derive from a woman of 80 years or more with acute or convalescent COVID-19.

This clone was found once. The CDR3 DNA reads as TGTGCCTGGTCCACCGGGACAGGGTTTACTGAGCAGTTCTTC. This encodes CAWSTGTGFTEQFF. The rearrangement links TRBV30 to TRBJ2-1; TRBD1 matches at 9 bases. Germline values: CDR1 GTSNPN, CDR2 SVGIG (reference sequence). J lost 9 bases, V lost 5 bases, and 11 bases had no gene match. This CDR3 contains 14 residues.

DNA for the CDR3: TGTGCCAGCAGTTCATCGGGAAATCAGCCCCAGCATTTT. Residues: CASSSSGNQPQHF. The J gene is TRBJ1-5, the V gene TRBV28, with D hard to call. Germline CDR1 reads MDHEN; CDR2 reads SYDVKM. CDR3 length: 13 residues. The ends were cut back, 4 bases at V and 4 bases at J, with 8 bases in the middle.

This clone has a handful of counts. V gene TRBV30 combines with J gene TRBJ1-5, with TRBD1 matching over 9 bases. Germline CDR1 GTSNPN, CDR2 SVGIG (reference sequence). This CDR3 comprises 15 residues. V lost 2 bases, J lost 7 bases, and 9 bases stayed unmatched. The CDR3 DNA sequence: TGTGCCTGGAGTCCCCCGGACAGGGGCGGCCAGCCCCAGCATTTT. Residues: CAWSPPDRGGQPQHF.

V is TRBV6-6 and J is TRBJ2-7; 8 bases align to TRBD2. The CDR3 is made up of 14 amino acids. The germline CDR1 and CDR2 sequences are MNHNY and SVGAGI (reference sequence). V lost 2 bases, J lost 3 bases, and 3 bases stayed unmatched. CDR3 nucleotide sequence: TGTGCCAGCAGTTACGAGCGGGAGTACTACGAGCAGTACTTC. Protein: CASSYEREYYEQYF.

The chain has TRBV5-1 and TRBJ2-2; the match to TRBD2 covers 9 bases. J gave up 7 bases and V 9 bases, and 10 bases lay outside the gene matches. The germline V gene has CDR1 SGHRS and CDR2 YFSETQ. This CDR3 spans 14 amino acids. The CDR3 reads CATAASGVGGELFF. Written as DNA, the CDR3 is TGCGCCACCGCCGCTAGCGGGGTGGGCGGGGAGCTGTTTTTT. The whole variable domain, filled in from reference TRBV5-1 and TRBJ2-2, reads KAGVTQTPRYLIKTRGQQVTLSCSPISGHRSVSWYQQTPGQGLQFLFEYFSETQRNKGNFPGRFSGRQFSNSRSEMNVSTLELGDSALYLCATAASGVGGELFFGEGSRLTVL.

This clone was detected only a few times. The genes are TRBV18 and TRBJ2-7, with TRBD1 matching 12 bases. The germline CDR1 and CDR2 sequences are KGHSH and LQKENI. V shed 3 bases and J 1 base; nucleotides not matched to a gene: 4. The CDR3 extends over 16 amino acids. In nucleotides, the CDR3 is TGTGCCAGCTCACCCTTGGGACAGGGGGCTTCCTACGAGCAGTACTTC. Translation: CASSPLGQGASYEQYF.

The V and J genes are TRBV30 and TRBJ1-3; D not certain. Germline loops: CDR1 GTSNPN, CDR2 SVGIG (reference sequence). V lost 5 bases and J 4 bases, leaving 9 bases between the germline ends. This CDR3 has 12 amino acids. CDR3: CAWALVGNTIYF. CDR3 coding DNA: TGTGCCTGGGCACTGGTCGGAAACACCATATATTTT. The variable domain in full, completed from reference TRBV30 and TRBJ1-3, reads SQTIHQWPATLVQPVGSPLSLECTVEGTSNPNLYWYRQAAGRGLQLLFYSVGIGQISSEVPQNLSASRPQDRQFILSSKKLLLSDSGFYLCAWALVGNTIYFGEGSWLTVV.

This rearrangement joins TRBV28 to TRBJ2-7, with 13 bases fitting TRBD2. This CDR3 is built from 16 residues. The germline V gene encodes CDR1 MDHEN and CDR2 SYDVKM. The trim removed 3 bases at V and 4 bases at J, leaving 6 bases unmatched. The CDR3 bases are TGTGCCAGCAGTTTCCTGGGGACTAGCGGGAAATACGAGCAGTACTTC. This sequence encodes CASSFLGTSGKYEQYF.

V is TRBV18 and J is TRBJ1-1; 9 bases fit TRBD1. The CDR3 runs 15 residues. CDR1 KGHSH and CDR2 LQKENI come from the germline V gene. V lost 6 bases, J lost 6 bases, and 11 bases stayed unmatched. The CDR3 nucleotides are TGTGCCAGCTCCCTGGGACAGGGCGACGGCGCTGAAGCTTTCTTT. Its translation: CASSLGQGDGAEAFF.

Only a few counts were recorded for this clone. The V and J genes are TRBV19 and TRBJ2-7; D remains ambiguous. Trimming cost V 8 bases and J 3 bases, with 8 bases left between them. Germline V lookup: CDR1 LNHDA, CDR2 SQIVND (reference sequence). The CDR3 loop spans 11 amino acids. The CDR3 nucleotides read TGTGCCAGTGAGGAAGGCTACGAGCAGTACTTC. Residues: CASEEGYEQYF.

The sample holds a few counts of this clone. This chain links TRBV7-9 with TRBJ1-4; a weak D match, TRBD1 (6 bases). Trimming shortened V by 4 bases and J by 6 bases, and 15 bases separated the two germline ends. This CDR3 is 15 amino acids long. Germline CDR1 SEHNR, CDR2 FQNEAQ (reference sequence). The CDR3 bases are TGTGCCAGCAGCTCCAGGGATGGGGGCCATGAAAAACTGTTTTTT. Protein sequence: CASSSRDGGHEKLFF.

The chain carries TRBV5-4 and TRBJ2-1; possible D gene TRBD2, 6 bases. CDR1 and CDR2 from the germline V gene are SGHNT and YYREEE (reference sequence). Between the trimmed V and J ends, which lost 0 bases and 7 bases, there was a span of 20 bases. CDR3 length: 17 amino acids. CDR3 protein: CASSLGAGGAHGNEQFF. CDR3 in DNA: TGTGCCAGCAGCTTGGGGGCTGGCGGGGCCCACGGGAATGAGCAGTTCTTC.

The J gene is TRBJ2-7, the V gene TRBV5-1; the match to TRBD2 covers 9 bases. CDR1 SGHRS and CDR2 YFSETQ come from the germline V gene. CDR3 length: 15 amino acids. V dropped 5 bases and J dropped 1; count of bases not matched to a gene: 7. The CDR3 loop reads CASRPRGGPSYEQYF. The CDR3, as DNA: TGCGCCAGCAGACCGCGGGGGGGCCCTTCCTACGAGCAGTACTTC.

The chain's CDR3 is CASSFGKGETQYF. The CDR3 bases are TGTGCCAGCAGCTTTGGGAAGGGGGAGACCCAGTACTTC. This chain uses TRBV7-3 with TRBJ2-5, with TRBD1 as a possible D gene (5 bases). Trimming stripped 3 bases from V and 5 bases from J, with 10 bases between. The CDR3 runs to 13 residues. CDR1 is SGHTA, CDR2 FQGTGA, per germline.

The chain links TRBV6-5 to TRBJ1-3; 8 nucleotides agree with TRBD1. The V and J ends lost 8 bases and 4 bases, in that order; junction bases with no gene match: 7. The CDR3 spans 14 residues. Looked up from germline, CDR1 is MNHEY and CDR2 is SVGAGI. CDR3 region: CASARTGGGNTIYF. CDR3 sequence (DNA): TGTGCCAGCGCCCGAACAGGGGGAGGAAACACCATATATTTT.

This clone was seen just once. This chain links TRBV21-1 with TRBJ2-2; the DNA was not compared with TRBD2, the D call given in the table. TRBV21-1 is an annotated pseudogene. The CDR3 extends over 21 amino acids. CDR3 nucleotide sequence: TGTGCCAGCAGCATTTTGGGGGGGGTTGCTGGGTCCAGTCTGAACACCGGGGAGCTGTTTTTT. Its protein product is CASSILGGVAGSSLNTGELFF.

The chain uses TRBV6-5 and TRBJ2-1; D is undetermined. This CDR3 comprises 14 residues. Trimming took off 6 bases at V and 0 bases at J, with 9 bases between the two ends. Germline V gives CDR1 MNHEY, CDR2 SVGAGI. The DNA of the CDR3 is TGTGCCAGCAGCAGGATAGACTCCTACAATGAGCAGTTCTTC. It specifies CASSRIDSYNEQFF.

The chain recombines TRBV7-8 with TRBJ2-3; possibly TRBD2 for D (6 bases). The CDR3 spans 16 residues. V lost 3 bases and J 3 bases, leaving 16 bases between the germline ends. CDR1 is SGHVS and CDR2 is FQNEAQ in the germline V gene. CDR3 amino acids: CASSFFGGPGTDTQYF. In DNA, the CDR3 is TGTGCCAGCAGCTTTTTCGGAGGGCCGGGGACAGATACGCAGTATTTT.

This clone has a single count. The genes are TRBV10-2 and TRBJ2-7; 9 bases map to TRBD1. Germline assignment: CDR1 WSHSY and CDR2 SAAADI. J was trimmed by 2 bases and V by 6 bases; bases with no gene match: 5. This CDR3 has 14 amino acids. The CDR3 bases are TGCGCCAGCAGGACAGGGGGGATACCCTACGAGCAGTACTTC. It encodes CASRTGGIPYEQYF.

The V call is TRBV6-5, the J call TRBJ2-1; 8 positions match TRBD1. This CDR3 region has 15 residues. V trimming: 0 bases; J trimming: 2 bases; junction bases outside the gene matches: 0. Germline-derived CDR1 and CDR2 are MNHEY and SVGAGI. CDR3 sequence (DNA): TGTGCCAGCAGTTACTCGGGACAGGCCTACAATGAGCAGTTCTTC. It translates to CASSYSGQAYNEQFF.

V is TRBV19 and J is TRBJ2-1; TRBD1 matches at 9 bases. CDR3 length: 15 amino acids. Germline V gene lookup returns CDR1 LNHDA and CDR2 SQIVND (reference sequence). Trimming cost V 5 bases and J 6 bases; bases outside gene matches: 8. The CDR3 is CASSLDRGGPNEQFF. In nucleotides, the CDR3 is TGTGCCAGTAGTCTGGACAGGGGAGGGCCCAATGAGCAGTTCTTC. The full variable domain, completed using reference TRBV19 and TRBJ2-1, is DGGITQSPKYLFRKEGQNVTLSCEQNLNHDAMYWYRQDPGQGLRLIYYSQIVNDFQKGDIAEGYSVSREKKESFPLTVTSAQKNPTAFYLCASSLDRGGPNEQFFGPGTRLTVL.

The chain joins TRBV5-6 to TRBJ2-1; TRBD1 is a possible D gene (6 bases). Trimming took 3 bases from V and 4 from J, leaving 17 bases between them. The CDR3 consists of 16 residues. Germline assignment: CDR1 SGHDT and CDR2 YYEEEE. CDR3 sequence reads: CASSSDRGQTYNEQFF. CDR3 sequence (DNA): TGTGCCAGCAGCTCGGACAGAGGTCAGACGTACAATGAGCAGTTCTTC.